This TCR beta chain originates from a study of blood T cell repertoires in COVID-19. This table comes from immunoSEQ multiplex PCR, and its TCRdb copy is limited to in-frame clones, with some not included. This table has a few hundred thousand clones, approximately 92% appearing once. Two negative PCRs, clearance, or symptom resolution characterized the recovered Cohort 3 donors. The CDR3 contains 14 residues. Trimming removed 4 bases from V and 3 bases from J, with 14 bases in between. The germline gives CDR1 SGDLS, CDR2 YYNGEE. V and J are TRBV9 and TRBJ2-7; tentative D call: TRBD2 (6 bases). The sample consisted of PBMCs or T cells enriched from blood (not recorded which). The clonotype originates from a woman between 25 and 40 years old who had recovered from COVID-19. The CDR3 spells CASSQGSGYYEQYF. Written as DNA, the CDR3 is TGTGCCAGCAGCCAAGGTAGCGGCTACTACGAGCAGTACTTC.